Reported below is one TCR beta chain. Its specificity is unknown. The sample originates from a study of cytomegalovirus exposure and HLA in healthy donors. Whole-study findings and limits: An analysis done earlier found most TCR beta V segments productive about 87% or about 30% of the time.

A multiplex PCR was run with 60 Vbeta primers and 13 Jbeta primers. Profiled with immunoSEQ multiplex PCR; TCRdb holds only in-frame clones, not every one. Altogether around 100,000 clones are present, about 79% being singletons, with the ten largest covering around 4%. The V gene lost 8 bases and the J gene lost 0 bases, with 7 bases spanning the gap. CDR3 size: 12 residues. Germline V gene lookup returns CDR1 MNHEY and CDR2 SVGAGI. The chain couples TRBV6-5 to TRBJ1-1, with unresolved D. Specimen: PBMCs. This TCR was recovered from a female donor in good health and CMV-seropositive. The CDR3 spells CASAAMNTEAFF. The CDR3 DNA reads TGTGCCAGCGCGGCCATGAACACTGAAGCTTTCTTT.